This TCR beta chain was retrieved from a study of blood T cell repertoires in COVID-19. Study as a whole: Italy, Spain and the United States were the sources of the convalescent and acute COVID-19 samples. PBMCs, B-cell-depleted T cells, or T cells were the source of the cDNA or gDNA that made up the material.

J gave up 0 bases and V 3 bases, and 3 bases lay outside the gene matches. CDR3 length equals 16 residues. Germline-derived CDR1 and CDR2 are LNHDA and SQIVND (reference sequence). This clone was detected only once. Methods used by the authors: Amplification of reference gene primers provided the estimated nucleated cell counts. Here immunoSEQ multiplex PCR was the method, and the copy in TCRdb shows in-frame clones only, minus some. From that table come the V and J calls and clone size; the DNA was used to work out D and trimming. The data contain about 400,000 clones, around 87% of them singletons. The gene calls are TRBV19 and TRBJ2-1, with TRBD1 matching over 9 bases. This clonotype originated in a human donor in a cohort sampled during active COVID-19. The sequencing sample was made of peripheral blood. CDR3 nucleotides: TGTGCCAGTAGTATCCCGGACAGGGGCTCCTACAATGAGCAGTTCTTC. This sequence encodes CASSIPDRGSYNEQFF.